These 8 T cell receptor beta chains originate from one sample sequenced in a study of OX40 agonist ivuxolimab in advanced cancers. Method: immunoSEQ multiplex PCR; TCRdb's copy keeps in-frame clones and lacks some. The sample yields about 77,000 clones, around 82% seen once. Material: CD4+ or CD8+ T cells sorted from blood, obtained in a trial of the OX40 agonist ivuxolimab. The receptors stem from an adult with an advanced solid tumor such as melanoma, head and neck, liver or kidney cancer.

V usage is TRBV11-2 and J usage is TRBJ2-7, with 7 bases fitting TRBD1. V shed 5 bases, J shed 5 bases, and the junction held 9 bases outside the gene matches. Germline loops: CDR1 SGHAT, CDR2 FQNNGV. CDR3 length equals 14 residues. The CDR3: CASSTWDRGHEQYF. Here the CDR3 DNA reads TGTGCCAGCAGCACCTGGGACAGAGGCCACGAGCAGTACTTC.

This chain links TRBV10-3 with TRBJ1-6; 7 bases are shared with TRBD1. CDR3 length: 15 residues. Unmatched junction bases numbered 6, after V lost 5 bases and J lost 5 bases. Germline lookup yields CDR1 ENHRY and CDR2 SYGVKD. CDR3 nucleotide sequence: TGTGCCATCAGTCGTGAGGGACAGAATAATTCACCCCTCCACTTT. This sequence encodes CAISREGQNNSPLHF.

This chain uses TRBV6-6 with TRBJ2-7; 9 nucleotides align to TRBD1. CDR1 is MNHNY, CDR2 SVGAGI, per germline (reference sequence). This CDR3 is built from 14 residues. With 4 bases clipped from V and 4 bases from J, the junction kept 5 bases outside the gene matches. The CDR3 DNA sequence: TGTGCCAGCAGTTCCGGGACAGGGAGATACGAGCAGTACTTC. This gives the protein CASSSGTGRYEQYF.

The chain couples TRBV30 to TRBJ2-1, with a weak D call TRBD2 (7 bases). CDR1 is GTSNPN, CDR2 SVGIG, per germline (reference sequence). Trimming stripped 5 bases from V and 8 bases from J, with 19 bases between. The CDR3 is 14 amino acids. For the CDR3, the DNA is TGTGCCTGGGCACGTGGGGGGGGCTTCGATGAGCAGTTCTTC. This encodes CAWARGGGFDEQFF.

The DNA for the CDR3 is TGTGCCTGTACATCGGACCTAAATCAGCCCCAGCATTTT. Translating it yields CACTSDLNQPQHF. The chain has TRBV30 and TRBJ1-5; unclear D gene. Germline CDR1 reads GTSNPN; CDR2 reads SVGIG (reference sequence). Trimming removed 6 bases at V and 4 bases at J, with 13 bases between. The CDR3 has 13 amino acids. Variable domain in full (rest from reference TRBV30 and TRBJ1-5): SQTIHQWPATLVQPVGSPLSLECTVEGTSNPNLYWYRQAAGRGLQLLFYSVGIGQISSEVPQNLSASRPQDRQFILSSKKLLLSDSGFYLCACTSDLNQPQHFGDGTRLSIL.

The chain joins TRBV5-1 to TRBJ1-4; maybe TRBD1 (6 bases). Germline V gene data show CDR1 as SGHRS and CDR2 as YFSETQ. The CDR3 has 14 amino acids. Trimming cost V 5 bases and J 4 bases, with 12 bases left between them. Here the CDR3 DNA reads TGCGCCAGCAGTGGTACAGGGTTTAATGAAAAACTGTTTTTT. It codes for CASSGTGFNEKLFF.

The chain has TRBV7-8 and TRBJ1-1; D gene ambiguous. CDR3 length: 13 amino acids. The germline V gene encodes CDR1 SGHVS and CDR2 FQNEAQ. The V gene lost 2 bases and the J gene lost 7 bases, with 11 bases spanning the gap. The CDR3 DNA sequence: TGTGCCAGCAGCTTAAGGCAGGCCCTTGAAGCTTTCTTT. It is translated as CASSLRQALEAFF.

This chain links TRBV27 with TRBJ2-3; tentatively, D is TRBD1 (5 bases). Trimming took off 2 bases at V and 4 bases at J, with 7 bases between the two ends. Germline V gene lookup returns CDR1 MNHEY and CDR2 SMNVEV (reference sequence). This CDR3 region has 13 residues. The CDR3: CASSLQGADTQYF. CDR3 nucleotides: TGTGCCAGCAGTTTACAGGGTGCAGATACGCAGTATTTT.